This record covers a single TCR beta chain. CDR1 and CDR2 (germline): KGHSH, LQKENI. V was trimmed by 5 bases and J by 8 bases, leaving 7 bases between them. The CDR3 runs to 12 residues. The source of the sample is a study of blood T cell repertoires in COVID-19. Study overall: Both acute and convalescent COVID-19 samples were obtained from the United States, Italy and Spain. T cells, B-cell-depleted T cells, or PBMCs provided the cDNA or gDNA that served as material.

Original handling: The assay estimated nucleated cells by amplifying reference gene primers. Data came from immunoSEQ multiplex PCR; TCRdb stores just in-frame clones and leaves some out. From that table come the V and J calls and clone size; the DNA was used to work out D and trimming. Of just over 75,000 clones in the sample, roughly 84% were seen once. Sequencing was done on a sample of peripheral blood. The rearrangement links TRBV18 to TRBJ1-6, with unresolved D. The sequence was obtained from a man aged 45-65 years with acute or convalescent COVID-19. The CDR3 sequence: CASSSGDSPLHF. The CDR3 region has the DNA TGTGCCAGCTCAAGCGGGGATTCACCCCTCCACTTT.